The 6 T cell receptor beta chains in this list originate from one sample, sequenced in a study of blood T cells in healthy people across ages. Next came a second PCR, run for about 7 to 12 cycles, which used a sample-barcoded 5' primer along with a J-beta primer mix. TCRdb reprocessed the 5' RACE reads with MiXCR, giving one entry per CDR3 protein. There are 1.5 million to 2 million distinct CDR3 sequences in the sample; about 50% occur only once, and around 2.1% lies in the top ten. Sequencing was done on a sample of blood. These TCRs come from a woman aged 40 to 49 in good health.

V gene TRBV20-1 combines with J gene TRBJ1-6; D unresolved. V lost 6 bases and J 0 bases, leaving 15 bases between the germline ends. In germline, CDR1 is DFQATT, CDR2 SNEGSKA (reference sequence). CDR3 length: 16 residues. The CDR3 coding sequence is TGCAGTGCCCTGGCCGTGGTGAGCTCCTATAATTCACCCCTCCACTTT. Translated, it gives CSALAVVSSYNSPLHF.

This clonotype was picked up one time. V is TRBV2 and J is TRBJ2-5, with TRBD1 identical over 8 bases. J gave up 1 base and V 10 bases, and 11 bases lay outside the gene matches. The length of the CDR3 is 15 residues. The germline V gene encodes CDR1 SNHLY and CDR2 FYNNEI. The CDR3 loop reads CATQFLQGAQETQYF. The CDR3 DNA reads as TGTGCCACCCAATTTCTTCAGGGGGCCCAAGAGACCCAGTACTTC.

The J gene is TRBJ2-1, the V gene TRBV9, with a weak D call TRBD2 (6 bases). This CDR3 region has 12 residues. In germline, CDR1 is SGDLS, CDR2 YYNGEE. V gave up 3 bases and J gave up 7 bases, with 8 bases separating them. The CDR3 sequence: CASSARGNEQFF. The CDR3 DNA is TGTGCCAGCAGCGCCCGGGGGAATGAGCAGTTCTTC. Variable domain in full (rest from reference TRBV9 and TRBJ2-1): DSGVTQTPKHLITATGQRVTLRCSPRSGDLSVYWYQQSLDQGLQFLIQYYNGEERAKGNILERFSAQQFPDLHSELNLSSLELGDSALYFCASSARGNEQFFGPGTRLTVL.

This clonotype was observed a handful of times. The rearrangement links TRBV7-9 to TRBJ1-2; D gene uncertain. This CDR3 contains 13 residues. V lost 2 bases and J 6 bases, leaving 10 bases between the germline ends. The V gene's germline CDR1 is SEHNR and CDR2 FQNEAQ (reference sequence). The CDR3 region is CASSLTGRDGYTF. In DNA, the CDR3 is TGTGCCAGCAGCTTAACTGGTCGCGATGGCTACACCTTC. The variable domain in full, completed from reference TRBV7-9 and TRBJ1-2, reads DTGVSQNPRHKITKRGQNVTFRCDPISEHNRLYWYRQTLGQGPEFLTYFQNEAQLEKSRLLSDRFSAERPKGSFSTLEIQRTEQGDSAMYLCASSLTGRDGYTFGSGTRLTVV.

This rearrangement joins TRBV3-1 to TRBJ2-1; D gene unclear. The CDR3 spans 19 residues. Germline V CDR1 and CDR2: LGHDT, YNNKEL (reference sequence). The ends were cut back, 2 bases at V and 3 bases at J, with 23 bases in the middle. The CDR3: CASSQWVRANRSGYNEQFF. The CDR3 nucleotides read TGTGCCAGCAGCCAATGGGTCCGGGCTAATAGGTCGGGCTACAATGAGCAGTTCTTC.

CDR3 sequence (DNA): TGTGCCAGCAGCTTAACACACTTCGGGACTAGTATCCAAGGGGACCAGTACTTC. Protein sequence: CASSLTHFGTSIQGDQYF. This rearrangement joins TRBV7-2 to TRBJ2-4; TRBD2 matches 8 bases. Germline V gene lookup returns CDR1 SGHTA and CDR2 FQGNSA. The CDR3 spans 18 residues. V gave up 2 bases and J gave up 13 bases; unmatched junction bases: 22.